This is a list of T cell receptor beta chains from one sample in a study of blood T cell repertoires in COVID-19. Only in-frame clones appear in the TCRdb table, and some are missing; sequencing was by immunoSEQ multiplex PCR. The table lists roughly 180,000 clones, more than 85% of them singletons. The sequencing input was peripheral blood. All receptors come from a woman aged 25 to 39 with active or convalescent COVID-19. Both conserved end residues are part of each CDR3. A D gene is named only where the DNA matches it firmly. The listing skips clone size in some rows; elsewhere it reads once, few, many or a size class.

D gene,clone size,J gene,V gene,CDR3 protein,CDR3 DNA
TRBD2,once,TRBJ2-7,TRBV11-2,CASSFLGGSFVSEQYF,TGTGCCAGCAGCTTTTTGGGCGGGAGCTTCGTGAGCGAGCAGTACTTC
NA,NA,TRBJ2-5,TRBV27,CASSLWRAAPQETQYF,TGTGCCAGCAGTTTATGGCGGGCGGCTCCACAAGAGACCCAGTACTTC
TRBD1,NA,TRBJ1-1,TRBV27,CASSYRGPNTEAFF,TGTGCCAGCAGTTACAGGGGGCCGAACACTGAAGCTTTCTTT
TRBD2,once,TRBJ2-1,TRBV2,CASIARRTSGGNEQFF,TGTGCCAGCATAGCCCGAAGGACTAGCGGGGGGAATGAGCAGTTCTTC
NA,NA,TRBJ1-4,TRBV5-1,CASSLIGTKNEKLFF,TGCGCCAGCAGCTTGATCGGGACAAAAAATGAAAAACTGTTTTTT
NA,NA,TRBJ1-5,TRBV6-5,CASSSERDNQPQHF,TGTGCCAGCAGCAGCGAGAGGGACAATCAGCCCCAGCATTTT
NA,few,TRBJ1-2,TRBV7-8,CASSLEYGGSGYTF,TGTGCCAGCAGCTTAGAGTACGGGGGGAGTGGCTACACCTTC
TRBD2,NA,TRBJ2-1,TRBV6-6,CASSYGLAGGFGEQFF,TGTGCCAGCAGTTACGGGCTAGCGGGGGGGTTTGGTGAGCAGTTCTTC
TRBD1,once,TRBJ1-5,TRBV19,CASSSTGYLTQPQHF,TGTGCCAGTAGTTCGACAGGGTACCTCACTCAGCCCCAGCATTTT
NA,once,TRBJ1-2,TRBV4-2,CASSQEPREVYYGYTF,TGTGCCAGCAGCCAAGAACCGAGGGAAGTTTACTATGGCTACACCTTC
TRBD1,NA,TRBJ1-4,TRBV19,CATWTGGADEKLFF,TGTGCCACCTGGACAGGGGGCGCGGATGAAAAACTGTTTTTT
TRBD1,NA,TRBJ2-7,TRBV15,CATSRDRGREQYF,TGTGCCACCAGCAGAGACAGGGGGCGCGAGCAGTACTTC
TRBD1,NA,TRBJ2-7,TRBV2,CASNRDRVYEQYF,TGTGCCAGCAACAGGGACAGAGTCTACGAGCAGTACTTC
TRBD1,NA,TRBJ1-2,TRBV27,CASSPFTGGLGYGYTF,TGTGCCAGCAGTCCATTCACAGGGGGCCTTGGCTATGGCTACACCTTC
TRBD1,NA,TRBJ2-1,TRBV5-7,CASIIRTGGDYNEQFF,TGTGCCAGCATCATTAGGACAGGGGGGGACTACAATGAGCAGTTCTTC
TRBD1,once,TRBJ1-2,TRBV19,CASSRGQGVTENYGYTF,TGTGCCAGTAGCCGAGGACAGGGGGTAACAGAGAACTATGGCTACACCTTC
NA,NA,TRBJ1-1,TRBV19,CASIDYGATEAFF,TGTGCCAGTATTGATTACGGAGCAACTGAAGCTTTCTTT
NA,NA,TRBJ1-4,TRBV7-9,CASSLPQQGEISTNEKLFF,TGTGCCAGCAGCTTACCCCAACAGGGAGAGATCTCAACTAATGAAAAACTGTTTTTT
TRBD1,once,TRBJ1-5,TRBV28,CASSSGGTALYQPQHF,TGTGCCAGCAGTTCGGGCGGGACAGCACTTTATCAGCCCCAGCATTTT
NA,NA,TRBJ2-7,TRBV13,CASSPRLTASYEQYF,TGTGCCAGCAGCCCGCGACTAACGGCCTCCTACGAGCAGTACTTC
NA,NA,TRBJ1-5,TRBV30,CAWRGGGYDSNQPQHF,TGTGCCTGGAGAGGGGGGGGCTACGATAGCAATCAGCCCCAGCATTTT
TRBD1,NA,TRBJ1-1,TRBV11-2,CASSWPGTENTEAFF,TGTGCCAGCAGCTGGCCCGGGACAGAGAACACTGAAGCTTTCTTT
NA,NA,TRBJ1-3,TRBV5-4,CASSKGGSGNTIYF,TGTGCCAGCAGCAAAGGGGGCTCTGGAAACACCATATATTTT
TRBD2,NA,TRBJ2-7,TRBV18,CASSQLAGGPGYEQYF,TGTGCCAGCTCACAGCTAGCGGGAGGGCCCGGTTACGAGCAGTACTTC
TRBD1,NA,TRBJ1-4,TRBV27,CASSSGQGLFPNEKLFF,TGTGCCAGCAGTTCAGGACAGGGTCTCTTTCCTAATGAAAAACTGTTTTTT
TRBD2,NA,TRBJ2-5,TRBV10-2,CASRPFREGTQYF,TGCGCCAGCAGACCCTTCCGGGAGGGGACCCAGTACTTC
NA,NA,TRBJ1-5,TRBV18,CASSLSVRASNQPQHF,TGTGCCAGCTCACTATCAGTCAGGGCCTCTAATCAGCCCCAGCATTTT
NA,NA,TRBJ2-4,TRBV10-3,CAIQPGTQPGNIQYF,TGTGCCATCCAACCCGGGACACAGCCCGGGAACATTCAGTACTTC
TRBD1,NA,TRBJ2-5,TRBV29-1,CSVRDSSSIETQYF,TGCAGCGTCCGGGACAGCTCTTCCATAGAGACCCAGTACTTC
TRBD1,NA,TRBJ2-1,TRBV6-4,CASSPGQGGSEQFF,TGTGCCAGCAGCCCCGGACAGGGGGGGTCTGAGCAGTTCTTC
NA,NA,TRBJ1-6,TRBV5-5,CASSLASSYNSPLHF,TGTGCCAGCAGCTTGGCGAGCTCCTATAATTCACCCCTCCACTTT
TRBD1,NA,TRBJ1-4,TRBV14,CASSPGQGKNEKLFF,TGTGCCAGCAGCCCAGGACAGGGGAAGAATGAAAAACTGTTTTTT
NA,NA,TRBJ2-3,TRBV7-6,CASSLGAPSTDTQYF,TGTGCCAGCAGCTTAGGGGCCCCTAGCACAGATACGCAGTATTTT
NA,NA,TRBJ2-7,TRBV18,CASSPQGQGSSEQYF,TGTGCCAGCTCACCACAGGGGCAGGGGAGCTCCGAGCAGTACTTC
TRBD2,NA,TRBJ2-5,TRBV5-4,CASSRGDGGGLQETQYF,TGTGCCAGCAGCAGAGGGGATGGCGGGGGACTTCAAGAGACCCAGTACTTC
NA,NA,TRBJ1-1,TRBV27,CASSPRRGPEAFF,TGTGCCAGCAGTCCACGGCGAGGGCCTGAAGCTTTCTTT
NA,NA,TRBJ1-1,TRBV28,CASSRAGADTEAFF,TGTGCCAGCAGCCGGGCGGGGGCTGACACTGAAGCTTTCTTT
NA,NA,TRBJ2-7,TRBV28,CASSLLGPSVYEQYF,TGTGCCAGCAGTTTACTGGGCCCTTCTGTCTACGAGCAGTACTTC
NA,NA,TRBJ1-5,TRBV21-1,CASSLGPRAHQPQHF,TGTGCCAGCAGCCTCGGGCCCAGGGCCCATCAGCCCCAGCATTTT
TRBD1,NA,TRBJ1-1,TRBV7-9,CASSLWDRRTEAFF,TGTGCCAGCAGCCTCTGGGACAGGAGGACTGAAGCTTTCTTT
NA,NA,TRBJ1-1,TRBV7-9,CASSLVGLAEAFF,TGTGCCAGCAGCTTAGTGGGGCTGGCTGAAGCTTTCTTT
NA,NA,TRBJ1-2,TRBV18,CASSPPDSTRMGGYTF,TGTGCCAGCTCACCACCCGACAGTACCCGTATGGGTGGCTACACCTTC
NA,NA,TRBJ1-2,TRBV2,CASSESGYNYGYTF,TGTGCCAGCAGTGAGTCAGGGTATAACTATGGCTACACCTTC
TRBD1,NA,TRBJ1-4,TRBV29-1,CSVEDLGTGDEKLFF,TGCAGCGTTGAAGATCTCGGGACAGGGGATGAAAAACTGTTTTTT
TRBD1,NA,TRBJ1-4,TRBV27,CASRNQGAREKLFF,TGTGCCAGCAGAAATCAGGGGGCTAGGGAAAAACTGTTTTTT
TRBD1,NA,TRBJ1-5,TRBV28,CASSRDRAWGQPQHF,TGTGCCAGCAGCAGGGACAGGGCGTGGGGTCAGCCCCAGCATTTT